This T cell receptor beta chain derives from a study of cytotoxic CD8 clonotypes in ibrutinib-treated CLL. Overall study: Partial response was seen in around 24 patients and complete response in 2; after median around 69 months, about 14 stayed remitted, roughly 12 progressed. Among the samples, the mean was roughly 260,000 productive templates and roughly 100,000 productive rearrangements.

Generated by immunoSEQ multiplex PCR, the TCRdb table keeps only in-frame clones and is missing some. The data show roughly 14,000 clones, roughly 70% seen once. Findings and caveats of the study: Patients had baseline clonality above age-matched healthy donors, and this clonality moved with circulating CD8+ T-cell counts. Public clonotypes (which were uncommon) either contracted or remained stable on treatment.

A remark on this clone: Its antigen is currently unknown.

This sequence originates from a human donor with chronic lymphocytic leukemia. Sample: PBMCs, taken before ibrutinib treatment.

The CDR3 nucleotides are TGTGCCAGCAGCGTAGTGGGGACAGGGGCTTATGGCTACACCTTC. Protein product: CASSVVGTGAYGYTF. The chain carries TRBV9 and TRBJ1-2; TRBD1 aligns across 10 bases. The CDR3 loop spans 15 amino acids. CDR1 is SGDLS, CDR2 YYNGEE, per germline. The V gene end was trimmed by 0 bases and the J gene end by 5 bases; junction bases not matched to a gene: 4.